This TCR beta chain stems from a study of vaccination and CD4 T cells after COVID-19. CD4+ T cells that had been cultured provided DNA sequenced with the Oncomine TCR Beta short-read assay. Researchers extracted genomic DNA from CD4+ T cells that had been cultured. TCRdb independently ran MiXCR on the PCR reads; one entry per CDR3 protein. The sample includes about 15,000 distinct CDR3 sequences, around 72% of them seen just once. Whole-study findings and limits: Median SARS-CoV-2-reactive clonotypes rose from about 22 to 38, not significantly.

About this clonotype itself: What it binds is not known.

Described treatment: approximately nine-day PBMC culture with coronavirus spike peptide pools or control peptides (ViraFEST assay). Under the ViraFEST approach, antigen-specific T cells were expanded with peptide pools and TCRs subsequently sequenced. The CDR3 totals 11 residues. CDR1 and CDR2 (germline): LNHDA, SQIVND (reference sequence). Trimming took 10 bases from V and 7 from J, leaving 13 bases between them. Source material: CD4+ T cells from blood, cultured in vitro. This chain joins TRBV19 and TRBJ1-2; D unresolved. This receptor was obtained from a human donor who had recovered from COVID-19. In DNA, the CDR3 is TGTGCCATCTCGGCGGCCCTTGGCTACACCTTC. Translating gives CAISAALGYTF.